This entry lists 20 T cell receptor beta chains sequenced from one sample in a study of identical twins. TCRdb re-called the 5' RACE reads through MiXCR, storing one row per CDR3 protein. Found here are around 690,000 distinct CDR3 sequences, 20% to 25% of them singletons; the top ten hold 4.3%. These same data were also listed under a study on T cells expressing NK-cell markers.

The source material was PBMCs. These receptors came from a woman younger than 35 in good health.

This clonotype has only a few counts. The rearrangement links TRBV30 to TRBJ1-2; maybe TRBD1 (6 bases). Germline CDR1 is GTSNPN and CDR2 is SVGIG (reference sequence). Trimming removed 8 bases from V and 12 bases from J, with 19 bases in between. The CDR3 loop spans 11 amino acids. The CDR3 loop reads CAGRHRVGHTF. The CDR3 DNA follows: TGTGCCGGACGACACAGGGTTGGTCACACCTTC.

This clonotype was seen more than once but under ten times. This chain uses TRBV12-3 or TRBV12-4 with TRBJ1-1, with D unresolved. V shed 3 bases and J shed 3 bases, with 8 bases lying between them. The CDR3 totals 13 residues. CDR3 coding DNA: TGTGCCAGCAGTTTTAAGGGATACACTGAAGCTTTCTTT. Amino acids: CASSFKGYTEAFF.

The chain employs TRBV20-1 and TRBJ2-3, with 13 bases matching TRBD2. In germline, CDR1 is DFQATT, CDR2 SNEGSKA (reference sequence). With V trimmed by 1 base and J by 4 bases, 2 bases remained unmatched. The CDR3 loop spans 15 amino acids. The CDR3 loop reads CSARGTSGGPDTQYF. The CDR3 DNA sequence: TGCAGTGCTAGAGGGACTAGCGGGGGCCCAGATACGCAGTATTTT.

This clonotype was counted only a few times. This chain connects TRBV7-6 to TRBJ2-1; TRBD1 aligns across 7 bases. CDR3 size: 14 residues. Germline V gives CDR1 SGHVS, CDR2 FNYEAQ. Losses at the gene ends were 6 bases for V and 4 bases for J; bases not matched to a gene: 6. CDR3 DNA: TGTGCCAGCAGTGGGACAGAGGGTTACAATGAGCAGTTCTTC. As protein: CASSGTEGYNEQFF.

The V and J genes are TRBV15 and TRBJ2-7; 9 nucleotides align to TRBD1. CDR1 and CDR2 from the germline V gene are LNHNV and YYDKDF (reference sequence). This CDR3 spans 15 amino acids. J gave up 3 bases and V 3 bases, and 6 bases lay outside the gene matches. The CDR3 spells CATSSGTGSHYEQYF. The CDR3, as DNA: TGTGCCACCAGCAGTGGGACAGGGAGCCACTACGAGCAGTACTTC. The entire variable domain, with the rest obtained from reference TRBV15 and TRBJ2-7, is as follows: DAMVIQNPRYQVTQFGKPVTLSCSQTLNHNVMYWYQQKSSQAPKLLFHYYDKDFNNEADTPDNFQSRRPNTSFCFLDIRSPGLGDTAMYLCATSSGTGSHYEQYFGPGTRLTVT.

The V gene is TRBV7-2, the J gene TRBJ2-1, with no clear D. The CDR3 is 13 amino acids. V was clipped by 0 bases and J by 5 bases, with 5 bases between them. Germline V gives CDR1 SGHTA, CDR2 FQGNSA. The CDR3 DNA reads as TGTGCCAGCAGCTTAGCGATGCACAATGAGCAGTTCTTC. It specifies CASSLAMHNEQFF.

V usage is TRBV10-3 and J usage is TRBJ2-5; 12 nucleotides line up with TRBD2. Germline-derived CDR1 and CDR2 are ENHRY and SYGVKD. This CDR3 has 17 amino acids. With 3 bases clipped from V and 5 bases from J, the junction kept 10 bases outside the gene matches. In DNA, the CDR3 is TGTGCCATCAGTGACTCCGTCCTAGCGGGAGGGCCGGAGACCCAGTACTTC. It yields the protein CAISDSVLAGGPETQYF.

This clonotype was detected a few times. The chain links TRBV27 to TRBJ2-1, with D perhaps TRBD2 (5 bases). The germline gives CDR1 MNHEY, CDR2 SMNVEV (reference sequence). The V gene lost 2 bases and the J gene lost 5 bases, with 10 bases spanning the gap. This CDR3 spans 14 amino acids. CDR3 loop: CASSLTRNDNEQFF. As DNA, the CDR3 is TGTGCCAGCAGTTTAACTAGAAATGACAATGAGCAGTTCTTC.

In this sample, this clonotype turned up a few times. This chain connects TRBV5-1 to TRBJ1-1, with D unclear. The CDR3 is made up of 13 amino acids. Between the trimmed V and J ends, which lost 6 bases and 0 bases, there was a span of 9 bases. Germline CDR1 SGHRS, CDR2 YFSETQ. This chain's CDR3 is CASTADLNTEAFF. For the CDR3, the DNA is TGCGCCAGCACGGCCGACTTGAACACTGAAGCTTTCTTT.

The J gene is TRBJ2-7, the V gene TRBV29-1, with TRBD1 as a possible D gene (6 bases). Trimming took 0 bases from V and 7 from J, leaving 13 bases between them. CDR3 length: 13 amino acids. CDR1 SQVTM and CDR2 ANQGSEA come from the germline V gene. The CDR3 DNA follows: TGCAGCGTTGAAGATCAAGGGGGTGGAGAGCAGTACTTC. Translation: CSVEDQGGGEQYF.

V usage is TRBV9 and J usage is TRBJ1-1; TRBD1 is a possible D gene (6 bases). With 3 bases removed from V and 1 base from J, the gap between germline ends came to 13 bases. Germline V gene sequence: CDR1 SGDLS, CDR2 YYNGEE. The CDR3 consists of 15 residues. The CDR3 DNA follows: TGTGCCAGCAGCGGTTACAGGGACCCGAACACTGAAGCTTTCTTT. Residues: CASSGYRDPNTEAFF.

This chain links TRBV7-9 with TRBJ2-5, with D perhaps TRBD1 (5 bases). V lost 4 bases, J lost 7 bases, and 13 bases lay in between. The length of the CDR3 is 13 residues. Germline V gene lookup returns CDR1 SEHNR and CDR2 FQNEAQ (reference sequence). The CDR3 loop is CASSSQGVGTQYF. CDR3 DNA sequence: TGTGCCAGCAGCTCCCAGGGTGTTGGGACCCAGTACTTC.

The J gene is TRBJ2-3, the V gene TRBV2; TRBD1 matches 8 bases. Germline trimming cut 8 bases from V and 6 bases from J; bases unmatched to any gene: 7. CDR1 SNHLY and CDR2 FYNNEI come from the germline V gene. The CDR3 is 13 residues long. The CDR3 reads CASGGRGRDTQYF. CDR3 in DNA: TGTGCCAGCGGTGGCAGGGGGCGGGATACGCAGTATTTT.

This clonotype was seen more than once but under ten times. J is TRBJ2-7 and V is TRBV7-9; D ambiguous. V was pared by 1 base and J by 2 bases, with 9 bases between. The length of the CDR3 is 14 residues. Germline values: CDR1 SEHNR, CDR2 FQNEAQ (reference sequence). CDR3 sequence: CASSLDIVTYEQYF. In nucleotides, the CDR3 is TGTGCCAGCAGCTTAGACATTGTGACCTACGAGCAGTACTTC.

This clonotype was detected ten times or more. The CDR3, as DNA: TGCAGCGTTGAAGGGCCAGGGCTGGAGACCCAGTACTTC. Translating gives CSVEGPGLETQYF. The chain couples TRBV29-1 to TRBJ2-5, with D tentatively TRBD1 (5 bases). The CDR3 has 13 residues. CDR1 and CDR2 from the germline V gene are SQVTM and ANQGSEA. V was cut by 1 base and J by 5 bases, with 11 bases left in between.

This clonotype was detected a few times. The chain combines TRBV6-1 with TRBJ2-1, with D uncertain. Trimming removed 6 bases from V and 2 bases from J, with 8 bases in between. Germline lookup yields CDR1 MNHNS and CDR2 SASEGT. The length of the CDR3 is 13 residues. The CDR3 sequence: CASRQMTYNEQFF. The CDR3 region has the DNA TGTGCCAGCAGACAGATGACCTACAATGAGCAGTTCTTC.

The CDR3 spells CASSQIAGGPNPYNEQFF. The CDR3 DNA follows: TGTGCCAGCAGTCAAATAGCGGGAGGTCCAAACCCCTACAATGAGCAGTTCTTC. The chain uses TRBV2 and TRBJ2-1; TRBD2 agrees at 10 bases. Per germline, CDR1 SNHLY and CDR2 FYNNEI. The CDR3 has 18 residues. Trimming cost V 5 bases and J 2 bases; bases outside gene matches: 12.

This clonotype was picked up one time. The chain recombines TRBV24-1 with TRBJ2-3; TRBD1 aligns across 7 bases. The CDR3 has 14 amino acids. Germline V gives CDR1 KGHDR, CDR2 SFDVKD. J was trimmed by 6 bases and V by 8 bases; bases with no gene match: 10. The CDR3 loop is CATMATGTGDTQYF. The DNA of the CDR3 is TGTGCCACCATGGCGACAGGGACCGGGGATACGCAGTATTTT.

The chain carries TRBV13 and TRBJ2-5; possibly TRBD1 for D (5 bases). CDR1 PRHDT and CDR2 FYEKMQ come from the germline V gene (reference sequence). V was trimmed by 1 base and J by 0 bases, leaving 6 bases between them. The CDR3 runs 14 residues. The CDR3 coding sequence is TGTGCCAGCAGCTTAGCGGACAACCAAGAGACCCAGTACTTC. Its translation: CASSLADNQETQYF. The full variable domain, in which reference TRBV13 and TRBJ2-5 provide the parts outside the CDR3, is AAGVIQSPRHLIKEKRETATLKCYPIPRHDTVYWYQQGPGQDPQFLISFYEKMQSDKGSIPDRFSAQQFSDYHSELNMSSLELGDSALYFCASSLADNQETQYFGPGTRLLVL.

This clonotype was recorded a few times. This chain links TRBV7-2 with TRBJ2-5; 8 nucleotides match TRBD2. Trimming removed 1 base from V and 7 bases from J; junction bases left unmatched: 8. CDR3 length equals 15 residues. The germline V gene encodes CDR1 SGHTA and CDR2 FQGNSA. The CDR3 DNA reads as TGTGCCAGCAGCTTAGGGCTAGCGGGCTGGGGGACCCAGTACTTC. As protein: CASSLGLAGWGTQYF.